A single sample is the source of the 20 T cell receptor beta chains below, sequenced in a study of T cell responses to AZD1222 COVID-19 vaccine. TCRdb keeps only in-frame clones here, not all; method: immunoSEQ multiplex PCR. The sample records some 150,000 clones, approximately 85% being singletons. The sequences come from peripheral blood, collected 28 days after the second dose of the MenACWY control vaccine. These receptor sequences come from an adult who received the MenACWY meningococcal vaccine as a control.

The chain joins TRBV27 to TRBJ1-5; D gene ambiguous. CDR3 length: 13 residues. In germline, CDR1 is MNHEY, CDR2 SMNVEV (reference sequence). V was pared by 6 bases and J by 6 bases, with 12 bases between. The DNA of the CDR3 is TGTGCCAGCAGCCCGGTCATAGGTCAGCCCCAGCATTTT. Its protein product is CASSPVIGQPQHF.

The V gene is TRBV2, the J gene TRBJ1-1; tentatively, D is TRBD1 (5 bases). CDR1 and CDR2 from the germline V gene are SNHLY and FYNNEI. The CDR3 runs 12 residues. V lost 7 bases and J lost 6, with 12 bases in between. CDR3 protein: CASKGWGPEAFF. The CDR3 DNA reads TGTGCCAGCAAAGGGTGGGGCCCTGAAGCTTTCTTT.

The chain recombines TRBV11-3 with TRBJ2-3; the match to TRBD2 covers 9 bases. The germline V gene encodes CDR1 SGHNT and CDR2 YENEEA. This CDR3 region has 15 residues. The V gene end was trimmed by 4 bases and the J gene end by 2 bases; junction bases not matched to a gene: 4. The chain's CDR3 is CASSSAGGYTDTQYF. In DNA form, the CDR3 reads TGTGCCAGCAGCTCGGCGGGGGGGTACACAGATACGCAGTATTTT. The complete variable domain, with remaining parts taken from reference TRBV11-3 and TRBJ2-3, reads EAGVVQSPRYKIIEKKQPVAFWCNPISGHNTLYWYLQNLGQGPELLIRYENEEAVDDSQLPKDRFSAERLKGVDSTLKIQPAELGDSAVYLCASSSAGGYTDTQYFGPGTRLTVL.

The chain employs TRBV5-4 and TRBJ2-7; D gene uncertain. Germline values: CDR1 SGHNT, CDR2 YYREEE (reference sequence). There are 14 residues in the CDR3. V was clipped by 0 bases and J by 1 base, with 8 bases between them. CDR3 coding DNA: TGTGCCAGCAGCTTGGATTACGGGTCCTACGAGCAGTACTTC. As protein: CASSLDYGSYEQYF.

This clone is a singleton in its sample. The V gene is TRBV6-5, the J gene TRBJ1-1; no firm D call. Trimming took 6 bases from V and 5 from J, leaving 10 bases between them. CDR1 and CDR2 from the germline V gene are MNHEY and SVGAGI. The CDR3 is made up of 12 amino acids. The CDR3 here is CASRLGGTEAFF. The CDR3 DNA is TGTGCCAGCAGACTCGGAGGAACTGAAGCTTTCTTT.

The V call is TRBV6-5, the J call TRBJ1-5; possible D gene TRBD1, 5 bases. The CDR3 consists of 15 residues. Trimming took off 6 bases at V and 0 bases at J, with 12 bases between the two ends. In germline, CDR1 is MNHEY, CDR2 SVGAGI. This CDR3 reads CASSHDSFSNQPQHF. In DNA, the CDR3 is TGTGCCAGCAGCCATGACAGCTTTAGCAATCAGCCCCAGCATTTT.

This rearrangement joins TRBV2 to TRBJ1-1; D perhaps matches TRBD1 (5 bases). Looked up from germline, CDR1 is SNHLY and CDR2 is FYNNEI. The CDR3 contains 16 residues. Trimming left V 5 bases short and J 1 base short, with 17 bases between. The CDR3 DNA sequence: TGTGCCAGCAGTAAATATCAGGGAGAAGCGAACACTGAAGCTTTCTTT. Translated, it gives CASSKYQGEANTEAFF.

J is TRBJ2-7 and V is TRBV9; D possibly matches TRBD1 or TRBD2 (5 bases each). V was cut by 4 bases and J by 0 bases, with 14 bases left in between. Germline V gives CDR1 SGDLS, CDR2 YYNGEE. The CDR3 spans 15 residues. CDR3 in DNA: TGTGCCAGCAGCTTTTCCGGGACCGACTCCTACGAGCAGTACTTC. Translated: CASSFSGTDSYEQYF.

The chain has TRBV10-3 and TRBJ2-7; TRBD2 is a possible D gene (6 bases). Trimming stripped 7 bases from V and 0 bases from J, with 10 bases between. The CDR3 is 13 residues long. In germline, CDR1 is ENHRY, CDR2 SYGVKD. For the CDR3, the DNA is TGTGCCATCACCTCTAGCGTCTCCTACGAGCAGTACTTC. Its translation is CAITSSVSYEQYF.

This chain connects TRBV6-7 to TRBJ1-5; 9 nucleotides agree with TRBD1. TRBV6-7 is labeled an ORF, and its function is uncertain. With 7 bases clipped from V and 3 bases from J, the junction kept 7 bases outside the gene matches. The CDR3 runs 15 residues. The CDR3 here is CASNRGQGTNQPQHF. The DNA for the CDR3 is TGTGCCAGCAACCGGGGACAGGGCACCAATCAGCCCCAGCATTTT.

CDR3 DNA sequence: TGTGCCAGCAGTTACGACGACAGCCGAAAACTGTTTTTT. Encoded protein: CASSYDDSRKLFF. The V and J genes are TRBV6-5 and TRBJ1-4, with D possibly TRBD1 on 5 matching bases. The CDR3 contains 13 residues. V lost 2 bases and J 10 bases, leaving 11 bases between the germline ends. Looked up from germline, CDR1 is MNHEY and CDR2 is SVGAGI.

The CDR3 DNA is TGTGCCAGCAGCTCCCAGACATTGGGTGATTCACCCCTCCACTTT. Translated, it gives CASSSQTLGDSPLHF. The rearrangement links TRBV13 to TRBJ1-6; D is ambiguous. The germline V gene encodes CDR1 PRHDT and CDR2 FYEKMQ (reference sequence). This CDR3 region has 15 residues. V was shortened by 4 bases and J by 8 bases, with 15 bases between the two germline ends.

This clone was counted once. This chain connects TRBV6-5 to TRBJ1-2; possibly TRBD1 for D (5 bases). This CDR3 comprises 16 residues. V was shortened by 0 bases and J by 4 bases, with 15 bases between the two germline ends. The germline V gene has CDR1 MNHEY and CDR2 SVGAGI. The DNA for the CDR3 is TGTGCCAGCAGTTACTCCACCTGGGGACGGCTCTATGGCTACACCTTC. This gives the protein CASSYSTWGRLYGYTF.

A remark on this clone: One junction end disagrees with the germline gene, perhaps due to a read error. The J gene is TRBJ2-2, the V gene TRBV3-1 (or the pseudogene TRBV3-2); no definite D call. Germline values: CDR1 LGHDT, CDR2 YNNKEL (reference sequence). This CDR3 contains 13 residues. The CDR3 is CASSLLITGELFF. The CDR3 nucleotides are TGTGCCAGCAGCCTCCTTATAACCGGAGAGCTGTTTTTT.

The rearrangement uses TRBV30 and TRBJ1-1; a possible D gene is TRBD1 (5 bases). CDR1 is GTSNPN, CDR2 SVGIG, per germline (reference sequence). CDR3 length equals 12 residues. Trimming stripped 2 bases from V and 4 bases from J, with 8 bases between. CDR3: CAWSRGTTEAFF. The DNA of the CDR3 is TGTGCCTGGAGTAGGGGTACCACTGAAGCTTTCTTT.

The CDR3 nucleotides are TGTGCCACCAGTGATTTAGGGCCGGGCTACACCTTC. It specifies CATSDLGPGYTF. The V gene is TRBV24-1, the J gene TRBJ1-2; D is ambiguous. Between the trimmed V and J ends, which lost 1 base and 8 bases, there was a span of 7 bases. Germline assignment: CDR1 KGHDR and CDR2 SFDVKD. The CDR3 runs 12 residues.

This chain links TRBV30 with TRBJ2-6; D is uncertain. CDR3 length equals 15 residues. Between the trimmed V and J ends, which lost 2 bases and 0 bases, there was a span of 8 bases. Germline V gene data show CDR1 as GTSNPN and CDR2 as SVGIG (reference sequence). The CDR3 protein is CAWSQAVSGANVLTF. The CDR3 bases are TGTGCCTGGAGTCAGGCGGTCTCTGGGGCCAACGTCCTGACTTTC. Variable domain in full (rest from reference TRBV30 and TRBJ2-6): SQTIHQWPATLVQPVGSPLSLECTVEGTSNPNLYWYRQAAGRGLQLLFYSVGIGQISSEVPQNLSASRPQDRQFILSSKKLLLSDSGFYLCAWSQAVSGANVLTFGAGSRLTVL.

This chain links TRBV18 with TRBJ2-5, with D perhaps TRBD2 (6 bases). Germline V gene sequence: CDR1 KGHSH, CDR2 LQKENI. This CDR3 has 15 residues. The ends were cut back, 0 bases at V and 5 bases at J, with 13 bases in the middle. CDR3 region: CASSPPGGARETQYF. In DNA form, the CDR3 reads TGTGCCAGCTCACCACCGGGCGGGGCCAGGGAGACCCAGTACTTC.

The chain couples TRBV6-5 to TRBJ1-5; TRBD1 is a possible D gene (6 bases). V shed 6 bases and J shed 4 bases, with 13 bases lying between them. The germline V gene has CDR1 MNHEY and CDR2 SVGAGI. CDR3 length equals 14 residues. The CDR3 is CASRPHRENQPQHF. CDR3 DNA sequence: TGTGCCAGCAGACCCCACAGGGAGAATCAGCCCCAGCATTTT.

In this sample, this clone turned up a few times. The CDR3 spells CASSKHTGLLMNTEAFF. The CDR3 DNA is TGTGCCAGCAGTAAACACACTGGACTTCTGATGAACACTGAAGCTTTCTTT. V gene TRBV6-2 or TRBV6-3 combines with J gene TRBJ1-1, with D uncertain. The length of the CDR3 is 17 residues. Germline CDR1 MNHEY, CDR2 SVGEGT. Trimming removed 5 bases at V and 0 bases at J, with 19 bases between.